The 25 T cell receptor beta chains reported below all come from one sample, sequenced in a study of shared clonotypes between healthy human individuals. Assay used: immunoSEQ multiplex PCR; TCRdb lists only in-frame clones, some missing. The repertoire holds around 2.5 million clones, with 80% to 95% as singletons. Sequenced sample: naive CD4+ T cells from PBMCs. The subset here: CD45RA+ positively selected. These receptors were collected from a man aged 18 to 35 in good health. Some clones in this sample may be carry-over from other donors' samples.

The CDR3 nucleotides read TGCAGCGTTGCTGGGGGCGGATACGAGCAGTACTTC. Its translation is CSVAGGGYEQYF. The V gene is TRBV29-1, the J gene TRBJ2-7; D possibly corresponds to TRBD1 (6 bases). Trimming shortened V by 4 bases and J by 4 bases, and 11 bases separated the two germline ends. The CDR3 length is 12 residues. Germline-derived CDR1 and CDR2 are SQVTM and ANQGSEA.

The CDR3 region has the DNA TGTGCCAGCAGCGTAGAGATGGGCCTAGGGGCTGAAGCTTTCTTT. This translates into CASSVEMGLGAEAFF. The chain links TRBV9 to TRBJ1-1; tentative D call: TRBD1 (5 bases). The CDR3 length is 15 residues. V was pared by 0 bases and J by 6 bases, with 15 bases between. From germline, CDR1 is SGDLS and CDR2 YYNGEE.

The V and J genes are TRBV10-3 and TRBJ2-2; D is perhaps TRBD1 or TRBD2 (5 bases each). CDR3 length: 14 residues. The V end lost 6 bases, the J end lost 0 bases, and 8 bases lay between the germline ends. Per the germline V gene, CDR1 is ENHRY and CDR2 is SYGVKD. The CDR3 bases are TGTGCCATCAGCCGAGGGGCGAACACCGGGGAGCTGTTTTTT. It specifies CAISRGANTGELFF.

This clone was picked up one time. This chain joins TRBV2 and TRBJ2-3; D not certain. The ends were cut back, 3 bases at V and 6 bases at J, with 4 bases in the middle. The CDR3 totals 11 residues. Germline V gives CDR1 SNHLY, CDR2 FYNNEI. The CDR3 is CASSDFDTQYF. Written as DNA, the CDR3 is TGTGCCAGCAGTGACTTCGATACGCAGTATTTT.

The rearrangement joins TRBV2 to TRBJ1-5; no reliable D call. CDR1 SNHLY and CDR2 FYNNEI come from the germline V gene. The germline V and J ends were trimmed by 4 bases and 7 bases, with 14 bases remaining between them. The CDR3 covers 14 residues. The CDR3 nucleotides read TGTGCCAGCAGTGTTGACGGCTTGGGACAGCCCCAGCATTTT. Translated, it gives CASSVDGLGQPQHF.

V and J are TRBV10-3 and TRBJ1-3, with 9 bases fitting TRBD1. There are 13 residues in the CDR3. V shed 11 bases and J 4 bases; nucleotides not matched to a gene: 6. Per the germline V gene, CDR1 is ENHRY and CDR2 is SYGVKD. For the CDR3, the DNA is TGTGCCTCAAGGACAGGGGTCGGAAACACCATATATTTT. Amino acid sequence: CASRTGVGNTIYF.

The J gene is TRBJ1-5, the V gene TRBV28; 7 bases are shared with TRBD1. V shed 11 bases, J shed 7 bases, and the junction held 14 bases outside the gene matches. Germline V gene lookup returns CDR1 MDHEN and CDR2 SYDVKM. The CDR3 spans 14 residues. This chain's CDR3 is CASHVGGRGQPQHF. The CDR3 bases are TGTGCCTCTCATGTAGGGGGCCGCGGGCAGCCCCAGCATTTT.

The table lists this clone with a count of one. The V call is TRBV6-1, the J call TRBJ1-3, with D hard to call. Germline loops: CDR1 MNHNS, CDR2 SASEGT. Trimming shortened V by 1 base and J by 7 bases, and 2 bases separated the two germline ends. The CDR3 covers 11 residues. This chain's CDR3 is CASSEGNTIYF. The CDR3 DNA reads TGTGCCAGCAGTGAAGGTAACACCATATATTTT.

The chain employs TRBV5-1 and TRBJ1-4, with 9 bases matching TRBD1. The J segment lost 8 bases and the V segment lost 0 bases, leaving 11 bases of the junction unmatched. Germline V gene data show CDR1 as SGHRS and CDR2 as YFSETQ. CDR3 length: 17 residues. Written as DNA, the CDR3 is TGCGCCAGCAGCTTGGTGGGGACAGGGAATACGGTAGAAAAACTGTTTTTT. Its protein is CASSLVGTGNTVEKLFF. Filled out from reference TRBV5-1 and TRBJ1-4, the complete variable domain reads KAGVTQTPRYLIKTRGQQVTLSCSPISGHRSVSWYQQTPGQGLQFLFEYFSETQRNKGNFPGRFSGRQFSNSRSEMNVSTLELGDSALYLCASSLVGTGNTVEKLFFGSGTQLSVL.

CDR3 nucleotide sequence: TGTGCCAGCAGCACCGGACTAGCGGGTCGGGAGACCCAGTACTTC. Translating gives CASSTGLAGRETQYF. V and J are TRBV7-2 and TRBJ2-5, with 11 bases matching TRBD2. Germline CDR1 reads SGHTA; CDR2 reads FQGNSA. J lost 5 bases, V lost 5 bases, and 7 bases had no gene match. This CDR3 region has 15 residues.

V usage is TRBV27 and J usage is TRBJ1-1; no clear D. The ends were cut back, 0 bases at V and 2 bases at J, with 7 bases in the middle. The CDR3 is 14 amino acids. CDR1 and CDR2 from the germline V gene are MNHEY and SMNVEV (reference sequence). The chain's CDR3 is CASSLSAYNTEAFF. The CDR3 region has the DNA TGTGCCAGCAGTTTATCGGCATATAACACTGAAGCTTTCTTT.

This sequence joins TRBV5-1 and TRBJ2-3; 10 bases match TRBD2. Looked up from germline, CDR1 is SGHRS and CDR2 is YFSETQ. The CDR3 totals 16 residues. V shed 4 bases, J shed 4 bases, and the junction held 9 bases outside the gene matches. This CDR3 is CASSVQREGSSDTQYF. The CDR3 region has the DNA TGCGCCAGCAGCGTGCAGCGGGAGGGTAGTTCAGATACGCAGTATTTT.

This sequence joins TRBV2 and TRBJ1-1; no firm D call. V lost 8 bases to trimming and J lost 2 bases, with 9 bases between them. Germline CDR1 reads SNHLY; CDR2 reads FYNNEI. This CDR3 comprises 12 residues. CDR3 region: CASDPGNTEAFF. The CDR3 region has the DNA TGTGCCAGCGACCCGGGCAACACTGAAGCTTTCTTT.

This sequence joins TRBV6-5 and TRBJ2-2; 12 bases align to TRBD2. With V trimmed by 4 bases and J by 6 bases, 6 bases remained unmatched. Germline V gene sequence: CDR1 MNHEY, CDR2 SVGAGI. This CDR3 is built from 16 residues. CDR3 nucleotides: TGTGCCAGCAGTTCTAAGGGACTAGCGGGTTCCGGGGAGCTGTTTTTT. This codes for CASSSKGLAGSGELFF.

This chain joins TRBV5-6 and TRBJ1-2; D possibly corresponds to TRBD1 (6 bases). Germline assignment: CDR1 SGHDT and CDR2 YYEEEE. Trimming cost V 0 bases and J 7 bases, with 19 bases left between them. This CDR3 region has 16 residues. The DNA for the CDR3 is TGTGCCAGCAGCTTGGTCTTGGCAGGGGAGACAGTTGGCTACACCTTC. Translation: CASSLVLAGETVGYTF. Together with reference TRBV5-6 and TRBJ1-2, the CDR3 gives the full variable domain: DAGVTQSPTHLIKTRGQQVTLRCSPKSGHDTVSWYQQALGQGPQFIFQYYEEEERQRGNFPDRFSGHQFPNYSSELNVNALLLGDSALYLCASSLVLAGETVGYTFGSGTRLTVV.

The rearrangement joins TRBV5-4 to TRBJ2-3; possibly TRBD2 for D (6 bases). V lost 3 bases to trimming and J lost 4 bases, with 21 bases between them. CDR1 and CDR2 from the germline V gene are SGHNT and YYREEE (reference sequence). The CDR3 sequence is 17 residues long. The CDR3 DNA is TGTGCCAGCAGCTCCCCCTTATTGTCGGGAGTGCCAGATACGCAGTATTTT. Protein: CASSSPLLSGVPDTQYF.

A word on this clone: The sample holds other DNA sequences that translate to the same CDR3. The V gene is TRBV7-2, the J gene TRBJ2-7; a possible D gene is TRBD1 (5 bases). CDR1 is SGHTA and CDR2 is FQGNSA in the germline V gene. Trimming left V 2 bases short and J 7 bases short, with 12 bases between. The CDR3 sequence is 13 residues long. The CDR3 protein is CASSLQGSREQYF. In nucleotides, the CDR3 is TGTGCCAGCAGCTTACAGGGAAGTCGGGAGCAGTACTTC.

The V call is TRBV12-5, the J call TRBJ2-1, with TRBD2 matching 8 bases. The CDR3 sequence is 16 residues long. V shed 1 base, J shed 4 bases, and the junction held 6 bases outside the gene matches. CDR1 is LGHNT and CDR2 is FRNRAP in the germline V gene. The CDR3 nucleotides read TGTGCTAGTGGTTTGGGGAGCGGGAGTTCATACAATGAGCAGTTCTTC. It codes for CASGLGSGSSYNEQFF.

This clone was counted a few times. DNA for the CDR3: TGTGCCAGAAGCTCGGACAGGGCGGAACATGGCTACACCTTC. Protein product: CARSSDRAEHGYTF. The chain combines TRBV5-3 with TRBJ1-2, with 8 bases lining up with TRBD1. TRBV5-3 belongs to the ORF category, with a function that is uncertain. V trimming: 3 bases; J trimming: 6 bases; junction bases outside the gene matches: 7. The CDR3 is 14 amino acids.

The CDR3 reads CASRRGQGGAYGYTF. The CDR3 nucleotides read TGTGCCAGCAGACGGGGTCAGGGAGGGGCCTATGGCTACACCTTC. V gene TRBV28 combines with J gene TRBJ1-2; tentative D call: TRBD1 (5 bases). The CDR3 runs to 15 residues. V was trimmed by 6 bases and J by 4 bases, leaving 18 bases between them. Germline values: CDR1 MDHEN, CDR2 SYDVKM.

The rearrangement links TRBV13 to TRBJ1-3; D possibly corresponds to TRBD1 (5 bases). The V end was cut by 7 bases, the J end by 0 bases, with 10 bases between. The CDR3 covers 14 residues. Germline values: CDR1 PRHDT, CDR2 FYEKMQ (reference sequence). CDR3 in DNA: TGTGCCAGCAACTTGGGGCGCTCTGGAAACACCATATATTTT. It encodes CASNLGRSGNTIYF.

The chain recombines TRBV4-1 with TRBJ1-3; D is unresolved. Trimming took 3 bases from V and 0 from J, leaving 6 bases between them. In germline, CDR1 is MGHRA, CDR2 YSYEKL. The CDR3 runs to 14 residues. The CDR3 sequence: CASSHGASGNTIYF. CDR3 nucleotide sequence: TGCGCCAGCAGCCACGGAGCCTCTGGAAACACCATATATTTT.

The rearrangement uses TRBV29-1 and TRBJ2-7, with TRBD1 as a possible D gene (6 bases). Trimming removed 6 bases at V and 2 bases at J, with 17 bases between. The germline CDR1 and CDR2 sequences are SQVTM and ANQGSEA. This CDR3 region has 14 residues. CDR3 sequence reads: CSVAGQFPTYEQYF. In nucleotides, the CDR3 is TGCAGCGTGGCCGGACAGTTTCCAACCTACGAGCAGTACTTC.

V usage is TRBV10-2 and J usage is TRBJ2-1, with 10 bases fitting TRBD2. With V trimmed by 8 bases and J by 6 bases, 10 bases remained unmatched. The CDR3 length is 15 residues. CDR1 WSHSY and CDR2 SAAADI come from the germline V gene. CDR3 in amino acids: CASYPSGRAFNEQFF. The CDR3 nucleotides are TGCGCCAGCTACCCAAGCGGGAGGGCCTTCAATGAGCAGTTCTTC.

The chain links TRBV7-2 to TRBJ2-7, with D tentatively TRBD1 (5 bases). V was trimmed by 1 base and J by 5 bases, leaving 12 bases between them. Looked up from germline, CDR1 is SGHTA and CDR2 is FQGNSA. CDR3 length equals 14 residues. The CDR3 protein is CASSLVWQGNEQYF. CDR3 bases: TGTGCCAGCAGCTTAGTATGGCAGGGTAACGAGCAGTACTTC.